Reported below is one T cell receptor beta chain. The data originate from a study of blood T cell repertoires in COVID-19. Overall study context: Sample material is recorded as cDNA or gDNA derived from T cells, B-cell-depleted T cells, or PBMCs.

Germline CDR1 is SEHNR and CDR2 is FQNEAQ (reference sequence). The V gene end was trimmed by 4 bases and the J gene end by 2 bases; junction bases not matched to a gene: 1. The CDR3 loop spans 13 amino acids. In the authors' methods: Reference gene primer amplification yielded estimated nucleated cell counts. Repertoires were generated with immunoSEQ multiplex PCR, while TCRdb's copy carries only in-frame clones and drops some. V and J calls plus clone size are reproduced from that table; the DNA served to infer D and trimming. The table records 200,000 to 300,000 clones, around 90% of them present only once.

The sequence came from a person aged 18 to 30 with COVID-19, enrolled during active disease. V and J are TRBV7-9 and TRBJ2-7; 8 bases map to TRBD1. The sequenced sample was peripheral blood. CDR3 in DNA: TGTGCCAGCAGCTCGACAGGGGCCTACGAGCAGTACTTC. It specifies CASSSTGAYEQYF.